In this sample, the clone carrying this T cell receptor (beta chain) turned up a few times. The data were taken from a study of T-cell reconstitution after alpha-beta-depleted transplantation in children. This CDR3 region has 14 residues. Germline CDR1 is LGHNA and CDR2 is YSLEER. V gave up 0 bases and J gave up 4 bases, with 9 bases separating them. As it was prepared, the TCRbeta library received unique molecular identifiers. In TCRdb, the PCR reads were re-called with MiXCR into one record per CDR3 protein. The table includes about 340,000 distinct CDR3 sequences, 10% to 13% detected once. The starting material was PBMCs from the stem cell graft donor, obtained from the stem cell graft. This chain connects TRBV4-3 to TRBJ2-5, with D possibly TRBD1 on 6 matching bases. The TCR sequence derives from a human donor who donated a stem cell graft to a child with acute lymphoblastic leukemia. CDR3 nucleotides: TGCGCCAGCAGCCAAGATTGGGGGCGAGAGACCCAGTACTTC. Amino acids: CASSQDWGRETQYF.